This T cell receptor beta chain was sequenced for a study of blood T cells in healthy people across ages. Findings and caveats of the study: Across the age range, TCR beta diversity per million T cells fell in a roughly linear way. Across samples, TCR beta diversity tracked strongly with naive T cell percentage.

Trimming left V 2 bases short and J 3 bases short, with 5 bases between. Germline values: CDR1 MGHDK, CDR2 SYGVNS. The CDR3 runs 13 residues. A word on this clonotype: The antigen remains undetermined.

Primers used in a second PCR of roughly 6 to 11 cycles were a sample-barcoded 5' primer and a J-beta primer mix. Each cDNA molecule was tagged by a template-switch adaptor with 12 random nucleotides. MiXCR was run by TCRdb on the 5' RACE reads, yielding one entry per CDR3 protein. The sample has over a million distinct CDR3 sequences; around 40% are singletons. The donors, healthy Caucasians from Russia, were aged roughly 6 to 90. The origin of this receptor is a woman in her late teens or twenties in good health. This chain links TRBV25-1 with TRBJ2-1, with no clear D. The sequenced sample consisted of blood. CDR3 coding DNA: TGTGCCAGCAGTGAACAGCTCTACAATGAGCAGTTCTTC. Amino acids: CASSEQLYNEQFF.